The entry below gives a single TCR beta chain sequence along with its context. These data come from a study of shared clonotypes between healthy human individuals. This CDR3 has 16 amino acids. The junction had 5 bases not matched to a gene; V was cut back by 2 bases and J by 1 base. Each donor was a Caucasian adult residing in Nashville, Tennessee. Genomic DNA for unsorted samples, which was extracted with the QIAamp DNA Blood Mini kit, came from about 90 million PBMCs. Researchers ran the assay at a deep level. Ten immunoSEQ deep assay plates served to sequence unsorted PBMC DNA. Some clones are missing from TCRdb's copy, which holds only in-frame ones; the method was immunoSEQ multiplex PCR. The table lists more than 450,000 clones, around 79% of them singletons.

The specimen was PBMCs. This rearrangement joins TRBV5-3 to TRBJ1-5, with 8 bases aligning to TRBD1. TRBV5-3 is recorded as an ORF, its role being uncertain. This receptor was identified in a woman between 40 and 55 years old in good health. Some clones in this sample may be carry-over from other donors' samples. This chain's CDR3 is CARSFTGGKSNQPQHF. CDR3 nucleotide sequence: TGTGCCAGAAGCTTCACAGGGGGAAAAAGCAATCAGCCCCAGCATTTT.